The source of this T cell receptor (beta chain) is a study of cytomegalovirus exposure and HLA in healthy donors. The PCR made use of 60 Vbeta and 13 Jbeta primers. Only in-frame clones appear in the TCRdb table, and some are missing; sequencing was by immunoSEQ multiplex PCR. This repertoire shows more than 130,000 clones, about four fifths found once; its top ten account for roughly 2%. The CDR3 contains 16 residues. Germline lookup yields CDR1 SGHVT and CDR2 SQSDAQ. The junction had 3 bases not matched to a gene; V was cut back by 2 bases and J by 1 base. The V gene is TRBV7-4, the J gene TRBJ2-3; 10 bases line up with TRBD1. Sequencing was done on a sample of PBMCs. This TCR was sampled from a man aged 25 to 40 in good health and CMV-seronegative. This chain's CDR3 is CASSLPGQGGTDTQYF. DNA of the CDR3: TGTGCCAGCAGCTTACCCGGACAGGGGGGCACAGATACGCAGTATTTT.